This T cell receptor beta chain is drawn from a study of CD8+ T cells in alopecia areata. Extraction of RNA preceded its reverse transcription into cDNA, which served as the sequencing template. Here immunoSEQ multiplex PCR was the method, and the copy in TCRdb shows in-frame clones only, minus some. The repertoire holds 150,000 to 200,000 clones, with over 50% as singletons. V was cut by 0 bases and J by 2 bases, with 4 bases left in between. Germline values: CDR1 MNHEY, CDR2 SVGAGI. This CDR3 has 13 residues. About this clone itself: The sample holds other DNA sequences that translate to the same CDR3.

The source is a human donor with alopecia areata. The material was CD4+ T cells sorted from blood, obtained at week 0. This chain uses TRBV6-5 with TRBJ1-1; D uncertain. Written as DNA, the CDR3 is TGTGCCAGCAGTTACTCAATAAACACTGAAGCTTTCTTT. Protein: CASSYSINTEAFF.